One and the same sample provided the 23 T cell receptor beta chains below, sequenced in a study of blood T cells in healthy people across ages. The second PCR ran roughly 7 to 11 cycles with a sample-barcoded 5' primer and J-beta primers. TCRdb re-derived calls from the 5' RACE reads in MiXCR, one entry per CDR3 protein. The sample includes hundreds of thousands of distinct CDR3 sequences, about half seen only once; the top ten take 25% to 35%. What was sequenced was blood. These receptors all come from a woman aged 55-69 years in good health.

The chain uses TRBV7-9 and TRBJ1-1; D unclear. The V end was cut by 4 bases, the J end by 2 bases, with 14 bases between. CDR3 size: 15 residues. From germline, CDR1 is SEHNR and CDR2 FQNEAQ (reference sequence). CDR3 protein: CASSSLNSLNTEAFF. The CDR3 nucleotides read TGTGCCAGCAGCTCCCTAAACAGCTTAAACACTGAAGCTTTCTTT.

CDR3 sequence (DNA): TGTGCCAGCAGCCCAGAATCCGGGACTAGCGGGAGTCGGGTGGATGAGCAGTTCTTC. It translates to CASSPESGTSGSRVDEQFF. The V and J genes are TRBV9 and TRBJ2-1; 14 positions match TRBD2. V shed 4 bases, J shed 8 bases, and the junction held 17 bases outside the gene matches. Germline values: CDR1 SGDLS, CDR2 YYNGEE. The CDR3 consists of 19 residues.

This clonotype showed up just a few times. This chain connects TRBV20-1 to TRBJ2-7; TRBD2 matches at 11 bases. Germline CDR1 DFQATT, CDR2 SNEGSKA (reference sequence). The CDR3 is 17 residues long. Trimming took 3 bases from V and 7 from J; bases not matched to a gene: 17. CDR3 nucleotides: TGCAGTGCTAGGACTAGCGGGACTAATAGGATAGTGGGGGAGCAGTACTTC. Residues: CSARTSGTNRIVGEQYF.

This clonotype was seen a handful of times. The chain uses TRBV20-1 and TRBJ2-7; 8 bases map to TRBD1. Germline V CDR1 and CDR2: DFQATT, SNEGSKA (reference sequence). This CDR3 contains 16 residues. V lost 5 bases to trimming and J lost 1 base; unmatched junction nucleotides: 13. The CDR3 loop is CSARSMTTGESYEQYF. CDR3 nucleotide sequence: TGCAGTGCTCGGAGCATGACGACAGGGGAGTCCTACGAGCAGTACTTC.

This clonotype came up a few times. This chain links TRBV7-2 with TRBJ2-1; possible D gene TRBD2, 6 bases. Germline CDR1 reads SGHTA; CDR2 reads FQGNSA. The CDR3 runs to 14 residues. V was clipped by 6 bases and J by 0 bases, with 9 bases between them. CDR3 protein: CASRQAGSYNEQFF. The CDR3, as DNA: TGTGCCAGCAGACAAGCGGGCTCCTACAATGAGCAGTTCTTC.

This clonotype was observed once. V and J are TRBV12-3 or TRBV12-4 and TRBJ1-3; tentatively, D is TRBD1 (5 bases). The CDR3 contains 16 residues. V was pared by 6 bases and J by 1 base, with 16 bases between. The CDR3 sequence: CASSPRDSFSGNTIYF. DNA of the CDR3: TGTGCCAGCAGCCCCCGGGACTCTTTTTCTGGAAACACCATATATTTT.

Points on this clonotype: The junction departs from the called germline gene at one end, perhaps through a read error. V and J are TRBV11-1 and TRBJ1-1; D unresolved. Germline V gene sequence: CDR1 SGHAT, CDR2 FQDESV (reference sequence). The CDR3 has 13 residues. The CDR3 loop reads CASTLTLNTEAFF. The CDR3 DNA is TGTGCCAGCACCTTAACATTGAACACTGAAGCTTTCTTT.

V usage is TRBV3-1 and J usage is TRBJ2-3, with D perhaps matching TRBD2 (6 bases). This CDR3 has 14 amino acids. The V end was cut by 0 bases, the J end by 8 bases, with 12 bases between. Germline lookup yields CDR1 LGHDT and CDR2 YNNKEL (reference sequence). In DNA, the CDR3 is TGTGCCAGCAGCCAAGATATGGGCGGGACTACGCAGTATTTT. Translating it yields CASSQDMGGTTQYF.

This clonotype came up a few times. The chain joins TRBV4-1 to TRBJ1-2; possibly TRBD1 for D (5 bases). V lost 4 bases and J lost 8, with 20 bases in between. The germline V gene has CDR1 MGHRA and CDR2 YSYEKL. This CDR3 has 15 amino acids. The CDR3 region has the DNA TGCGCCAGCAGCCCTGACAGTCTCCCTTCGTGGGGCTACACCTTC. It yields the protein CASSPDSLPSWGYTF.

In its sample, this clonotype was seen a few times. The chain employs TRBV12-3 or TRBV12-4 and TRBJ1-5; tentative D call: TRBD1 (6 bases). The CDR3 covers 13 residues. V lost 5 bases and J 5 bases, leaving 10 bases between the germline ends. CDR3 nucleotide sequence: TGTGCCAGCAGTGCATACAGGGATCAGCCCCAGCATTTT. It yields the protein CASSAYRDQPQHF.

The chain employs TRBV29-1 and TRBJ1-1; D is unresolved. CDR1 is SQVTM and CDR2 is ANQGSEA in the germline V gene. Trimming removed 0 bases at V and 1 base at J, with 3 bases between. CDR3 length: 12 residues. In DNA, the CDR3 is TGCAGCGTTGAAGAACAGAACACTGAAGCTTTCTTT. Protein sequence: CSVEEQNTEAFF.

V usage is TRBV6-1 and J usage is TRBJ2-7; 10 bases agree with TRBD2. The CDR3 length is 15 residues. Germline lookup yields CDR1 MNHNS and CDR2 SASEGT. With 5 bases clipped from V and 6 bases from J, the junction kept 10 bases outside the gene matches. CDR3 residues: CASSLAGGLWSEQYF. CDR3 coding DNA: TGTGCCAGCAGTTTAGCGGGAGGCTTGTGGTCCGAGCAGTACTTC.

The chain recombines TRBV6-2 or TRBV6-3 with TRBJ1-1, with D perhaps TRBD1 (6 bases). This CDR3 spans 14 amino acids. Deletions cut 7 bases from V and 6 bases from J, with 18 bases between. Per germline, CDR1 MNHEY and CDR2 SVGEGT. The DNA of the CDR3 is TGTGCCAGCACGAACACAGGGACTGGAGCTGAAGCTTTCTTT. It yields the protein CASTNTGTGAEAFF.

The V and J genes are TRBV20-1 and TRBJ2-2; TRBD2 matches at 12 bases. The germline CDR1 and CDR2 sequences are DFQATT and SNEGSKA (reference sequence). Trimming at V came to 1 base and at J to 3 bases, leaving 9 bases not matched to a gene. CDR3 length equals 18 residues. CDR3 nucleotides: TGCAGTGCTAGAGTAAATCCTAGCGGGAGGGCCGACACCGGGGAGCTGTTTTTT. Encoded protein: CSARVNPSGRADTGELFF.

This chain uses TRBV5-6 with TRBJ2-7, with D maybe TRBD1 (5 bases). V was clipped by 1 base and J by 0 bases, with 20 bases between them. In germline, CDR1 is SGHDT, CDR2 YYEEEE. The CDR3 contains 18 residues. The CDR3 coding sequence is TGTGCCAGCAGCTTGTGGGGCAGAAGGTCCCAGAGCTCCTACGAGCAGTACTTC. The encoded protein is CASSLWGRRSQSSYEQYF. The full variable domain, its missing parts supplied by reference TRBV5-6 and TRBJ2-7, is DAGVTQSPTHLIKTRGQQVTLRCSPKSGHDTVSWYQQALGQGPQFIFQYYEEEERQRGNFPDRFSGHQFPNYSSELNVNALLLGDSALYLCASSLWGRRSQSSYEQYFGPGTRLTVT.

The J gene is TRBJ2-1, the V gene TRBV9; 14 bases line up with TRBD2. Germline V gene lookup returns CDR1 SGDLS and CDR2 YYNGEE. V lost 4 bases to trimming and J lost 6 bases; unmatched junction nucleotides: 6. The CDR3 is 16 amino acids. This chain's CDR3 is CASSPRTSGGFNEQFF. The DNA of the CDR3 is TGTGCCAGCAGCCCCCGGACTAGCGGGGGGTTCAATGAGCAGTTCTTC.

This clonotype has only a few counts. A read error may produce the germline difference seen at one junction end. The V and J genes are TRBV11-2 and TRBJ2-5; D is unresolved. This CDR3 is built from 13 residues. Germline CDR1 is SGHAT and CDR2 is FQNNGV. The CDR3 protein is CASSLGLSGTQYF. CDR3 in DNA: TGTGCCAGCAGTTTAGGCCTCTCTGGGACCCAGTACTTC.

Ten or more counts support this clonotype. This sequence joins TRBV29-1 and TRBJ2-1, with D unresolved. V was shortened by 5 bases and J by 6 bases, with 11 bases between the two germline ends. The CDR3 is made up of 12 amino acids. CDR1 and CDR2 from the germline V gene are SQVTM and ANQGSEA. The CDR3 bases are TGCAGCGTTAAGTCTCCATTCAATGAGCAGTTCTTC. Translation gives CSVKSPFNEQFF.

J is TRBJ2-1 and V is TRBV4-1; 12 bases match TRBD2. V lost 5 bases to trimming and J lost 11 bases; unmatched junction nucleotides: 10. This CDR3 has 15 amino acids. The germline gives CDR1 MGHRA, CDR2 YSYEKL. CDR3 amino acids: CASSEVEGLAGKQFF. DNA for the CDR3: TGCGCCAGCAGCGAAGTGGAAGGACTAGCGGGAAAGCAGTTCTTC.

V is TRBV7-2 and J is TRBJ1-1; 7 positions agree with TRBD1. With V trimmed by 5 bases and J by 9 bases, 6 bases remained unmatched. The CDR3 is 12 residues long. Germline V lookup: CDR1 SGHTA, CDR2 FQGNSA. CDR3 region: CASSPQGEKAFF. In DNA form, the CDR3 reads TGTGCCAGCAGCCCCCAGGGGGAGAAAGCTTTCTTT.

The DNA for the CDR3 is TGTGCCAGCAGAGAGGACGGATGGGACACCCTCCACTTT. Amino acid sequence: CASREDGWDTLHF. The chain is built from TRBV12-3 or TRBV12-4 and TRBJ1-6; the D gene is possibly TRBD1 (6 bases). V was cut by 6 bases and J by 14 bases, with 17 bases left in between. The CDR3 has 13 residues.

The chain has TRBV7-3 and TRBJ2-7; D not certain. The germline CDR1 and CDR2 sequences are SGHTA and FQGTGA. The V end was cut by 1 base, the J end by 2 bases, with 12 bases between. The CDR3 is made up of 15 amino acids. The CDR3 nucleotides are TGTGCCAGCAGCTTAAGACCCTCACGGACCTACGAGCAGTACTTC. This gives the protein CASSLRPSRTYEQYF.

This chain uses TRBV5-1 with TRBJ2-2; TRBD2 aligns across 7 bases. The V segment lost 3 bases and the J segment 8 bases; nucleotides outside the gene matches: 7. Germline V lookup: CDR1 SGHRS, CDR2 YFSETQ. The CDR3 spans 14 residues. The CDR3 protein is CASSSPTSVGELFF. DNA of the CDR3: TGCGCCAGCAGCTCCCCCACTAGCGTAGGGGAGCTGTTTTTT.